Below, 18 T cell receptor beta chains from the same sample are listed, as sequenced in a study of cytomegalovirus exposure and HLA in healthy donors. Amplification used 60 Vbeta primers and 13 Jbeta primers. Sequenced by immunoSEQ multiplex PCR; TCRdb stores in-frame clones only, minus some. The top ten clones hold 5.8% of a sample with roughly 120,000 clones, over 75% of them seen once. The sample was PBMCs. These receptors all come from a man aged 18 to 35 in good health and CMV-seropositive.

V gene TRBV2 combines with J gene TRBJ1-2, with D maybe TRBD1 (6 bases). The CDR3 extends over 13 amino acids. Trimming took 2 bases from V and 4 from J, leaving 8 bases between them. The germline V gene encodes CDR1 SNHLY and CDR2 FYNNEI. The CDR3 reads CASSEQGFYGYTF. Here the CDR3 DNA reads TGTGCCAGCAGTGAACAGGGGTTCTATGGCTACACCTTC.

This chain connects TRBV5-6 to TRBJ2-2; 7 bases match TRBD2. Trimming took 4 bases from V and 7 from J; bases not matched to a gene: 4. Germline loops: CDR1 SGHDT, CDR2 YYEEEE. The CDR3 covers 13 residues. The CDR3 DNA follows: TGTGCCAGCAGCCGGGACTACGGCGGGGAGCTGTTTTTT. It specifies CASSRDYGGELFF.

As concerns this clone: Other DNA sequences in this sample translate to the same CDR3. The chain has TRBV5-1 and TRBJ2-7, with D maybe TRBD1 (7 bases). CDR1 SGHRS and CDR2 YFSETQ come from the germline V gene. There are 15 residues in the CDR3. The V end was cut by 0 bases, the J end by 2 bases, with 12 bases between. CDR3 in DNA: TGCGCCAGCAGCTTGGGGGCAGGGGGGACCTACGAGCAGTACTTC. Protein: CASSLGAGGTYEQYF.

V and J are TRBV19 and TRBJ1-5; D call uncertain. The V end was cut by 5 bases, the J end by 7 bases, with 15 bases between. The CDR3 is 14 amino acids. In germline, CDR1 is LNHDA, CDR2 SQIVND (reference sequence). CDR3 in DNA: TGTGCCAGTAGTCCTACGCCCCTAGGCCAGCCCCAGCATTTT. Translation gives CASSPTPLGQPQHF.

V gene TRBV29-1 combines with J gene TRBJ1-1; weak D call: TRBD1 (6 bases). V lost 6 bases and J 3 bases, leaving 14 bases between the germline ends. Germline CDR1 and CDR2: SQVTM and ANQGSEA. This CDR3 is built from 13 residues. The CDR3 spells CSVDNRAHTEAFF. The CDR3 coding sequence is TGCAGCGTCGATAACAGGGCCCACACTGAAGCTTTCTTT.

V is TRBV19 and J is TRBJ2-3, with 12 bases lining up with TRBD1. The CDR3 covers 14 residues. J lost 2 bases, V lost 8 bases, and 2 bases had no gene match. Germline loops: CDR1 LNHDA, CDR2 SQIVND (reference sequence). The CDR3 loop reads CASGTGGPTDTQYF. The CDR3 DNA reads TGTGCCAGTGGGACAGGGGGCCCCACAGATACGCAGTATTTT.

This clone has only a few counts. The V call is TRBV6-6, the J call TRBJ1-3, with no clear D. CDR1 MNHNY and CDR2 SVGAGI come from the germline V gene (reference sequence). V was pared by 10 bases and J by 0 bases, with 16 bases between. The CDR3 is 15 residues long. The CDR3 coding sequence is TGTGCCACCGTGCGAGCGCAGCCCTCTGGAAACACCATATATTTT. It codes for CATVRAQPSGNTIYF.

The genes are TRBV6-5 and TRBJ2-1, with D perhaps matching TRBD1 (6 bases). Between the trimmed V and J ends, which lost 0 bases and 9 bases, there was a span of 15 bases. CDR3 length equals 15 residues. Per the germline V gene, CDR1 is MNHEY and CDR2 is SVGAGI. The CDR3 region is CASSYSRQGRAEQFF. CDR3 coding DNA: TGTGCCAGCAGTTACTCGAGGCAGGGGCGGGCTGAGCAGTTCTTC.

The rearrangement uses TRBV7-9 and TRBJ1-5, with 7 bases identical to TRBD1. Germline-derived CDR1 and CDR2 are SEHNR and FQNEAQ (reference sequence). The CDR3 is 16 amino acids. Trimming cost V 5 bases and J 3 bases; bases outside gene matches: 10. This CDR3 is CASSLGAGGNNQPQHF. The CDR3 bases are TGTGCCAGCAGCCTTGGCGCAGGGGGAAACAATCAGCCCCAGCATTTT.

The chain links TRBV27 to TRBJ2-2, with TRBD2 matching 9 bases. The V segment lost 2 bases and the J segment 1 base; nucleotides outside the gene matches: 2. CDR3 length: 16 residues. Germline CDR1 is MNHEY and CDR2 is SMNVEV (reference sequence). CDR3: CASSLAGGRNTGELFF. As DNA, the CDR3 is TGTGCCAGCAGTTTAGCGGGGGGGCGGAACACCGGGGAGCTGTTTTTT.

In this sample, this clone turned up a few times. This sequence joins TRBV11-2 and TRBJ1-2, with 8 bases lining up with TRBD1. Looked up from germline, CDR1 is SGHAT and CDR2 is FQNNGV. The CDR3 is made up of 14 amino acids. The J segment lost 4 bases and the V segment lost 5 bases, leaving 6 bases of the junction unmatched. The CDR3 reads CASSATGGVYGYTF. In DNA form, the CDR3 reads TGTGCCAGCAGCGCCACAGGGGGAGTCTATGGCTACACCTTC.

The chain recombines TRBV13 with TRBJ2-7; D possibly corresponds to TRBD1 (6 bases). The V gene lost 5 bases and the J gene lost 0 bases, with 17 bases spanning the gap. In germline, CDR1 is PRHDT, CDR2 FYEKMQ (reference sequence). This CDR3 contains 16 residues. The DNA of the CDR3 is TGTGCCAGCAGCCACCGGACAGTTGGGTCCTCCTACGAGCAGTACTTC. It specifies CASSHRTVGSSYEQYF.

CDR3 residues: CASSARHTGGGETQYF. As DNA, the CDR3 is TGTGCCAGCAGCGCAAGACACACCGGGGGTGGAGAGACCCAGTACTTC. The chain employs TRBV5-4 and TRBJ2-5; the D gene is possibly TRBD2 (6 bases). The CDR3 spans 16 residues. Germline-derived CDR1 and CDR2 are SGHNT and YYREEE (reference sequence). Trimming took off 4 bases at V and 4 bases at J, with 20 bases between the two ends. Together with reference TRBV5-4 and TRBJ2-5, the CDR3 gives the full variable domain: ETGVTQSPTHLIKTRGQQVTLRCSSQSGHNTVSWYQQALGQGPQFIFQYYREEENGRGNFPPRFSGLQFPNYSSELNVNALELDDSALYLCASSARHTGGGETQYFGPGTRLLVL.

The table lists this clone with a few counts. The rearrangement joins TRBV4-2 to TRBJ2-7; tentative D call: TRBD2 (6 bases). This CDR3 has 14 amino acids. Trimming took 2 bases from V and 4 from J, leaving 12 bases between them. Germline CDR1 reads LGHNA; CDR2 reads YNFKEQ. The CDR3 nucleotides are TGTGCCAGCAGCCAACGGGGGACGGAATACGAGCAGTACTTC. Protein: CASSQRGTEYEQYF.

CDR3 protein: CASSLSYRRGSEQFF. CDR3 bases: TGTGCCAGCAGCTTATCCTACCGTAGGGGTAGTGAGCAGTTCTTC. The chain has TRBV7-6 and TRBJ2-1; a possible D gene is TRBD1 (5 bases). Germline lookup yields CDR1 SGHVS and CDR2 FNYEAQ. The CDR3 is 15 amino acids. V lost 2 bases and J 9 bases, leaving 17 bases between the germline ends. Supplemented by reference TRBV7-6 and TRBJ2-1, the full variable domain reads GAGVSQSPRYKVTKRGQDVALRCDPISGHVSLYWYRQALGQGPEFLTYFNYEAQQDKSGLPNDRFSAERPEGSISTLTIQRTEQRDSAMYRCASSLSYRRGSEQFFGPGTRLTVL.

The V and J genes are TRBV28 and TRBJ1-6; TRBD1 might be the D (5 bases). Germline CDR1 and CDR2: MDHEN and SYDVKM. Trimming took off 5 bases at V and 5 bases at J, with 10 bases between the two ends. The CDR3 is 14 amino acids. For the CDR3, the DNA is TGTGCCAGCAGTCTACTACAGGATAATTCACCCCTCCACTTT. As protein: CASSLLQDNSPLHF. Supplemented by reference TRBV28 and TRBJ1-6, the full variable domain reads DVKVTQSSRYLVKRTGEKVFLECVQDMDHENMFWYRQDPGLGLRLIYFSYDVKMKEKGDIPEGYSVSREKKERFSLILESASTNQTSMYLCASSLLQDNSPLHFGNGTRLTVT.

This clone was recorded a few times. The J gene is TRBJ1-2, the V gene TRBV11-2; D perhaps matches TRBD1 (6 bases). There are 17 residues in the CDR3. Trimming removed 2 bases at V and 3 bases at J, with 19 bases between. Germline lookup yields CDR1 SGHAT and CDR2 FQNNGV. The CDR3 loop is CASSLIGADSADYGYTF. DNA for the CDR3: TGTGCCAGCAGCTTAATCGGCGCGGACAGTGCGGACTATGGCTACACCTTC.

V gene TRBV28 combines with J gene TRBJ2-3; a possible D gene is TRBD2 (6 bases). This CDR3 comprises 15 residues. V was pared by 8 bases and J by 1 base, with 16 bases between. Germline assignment: CDR1 MDHEN and CDR2 SYDVKM. The CDR3 DNA follows: TGTGCCAGCTCGATCACACTAGCTGGCACAGATACGCAGTATTTT. Translated: CASSITLAGTDTQYF.